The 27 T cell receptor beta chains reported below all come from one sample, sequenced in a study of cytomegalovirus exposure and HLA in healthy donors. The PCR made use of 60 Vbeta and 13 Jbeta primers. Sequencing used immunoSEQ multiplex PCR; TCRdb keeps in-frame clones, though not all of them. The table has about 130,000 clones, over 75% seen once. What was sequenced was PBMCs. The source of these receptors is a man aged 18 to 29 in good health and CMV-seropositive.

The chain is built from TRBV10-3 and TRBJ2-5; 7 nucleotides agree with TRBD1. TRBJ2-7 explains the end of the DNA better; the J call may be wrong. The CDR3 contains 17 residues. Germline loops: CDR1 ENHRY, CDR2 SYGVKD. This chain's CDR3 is CAISDRGDRVQGYEQYF. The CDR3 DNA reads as TGTGCCATCAGTGACCGCGGTGACAGGGTCCAAGGCTACGAGCAGTACTTC.

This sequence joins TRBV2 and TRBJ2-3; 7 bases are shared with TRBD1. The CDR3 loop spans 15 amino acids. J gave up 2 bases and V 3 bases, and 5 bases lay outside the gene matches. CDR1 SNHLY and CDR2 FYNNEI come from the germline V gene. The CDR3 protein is CASSDGTANTDTQYF. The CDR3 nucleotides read TGTGCCAGCAGTGACGGGACAGCTAACACAGATACGCAGTATTTT.

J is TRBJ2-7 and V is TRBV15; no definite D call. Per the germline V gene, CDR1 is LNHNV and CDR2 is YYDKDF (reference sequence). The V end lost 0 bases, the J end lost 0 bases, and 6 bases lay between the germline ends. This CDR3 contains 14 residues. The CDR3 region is CATSREFSSYEQYF. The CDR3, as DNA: TGTGCCACCAGCAGAGAGTTCAGCTCCTACGAGCAGTACTTC.

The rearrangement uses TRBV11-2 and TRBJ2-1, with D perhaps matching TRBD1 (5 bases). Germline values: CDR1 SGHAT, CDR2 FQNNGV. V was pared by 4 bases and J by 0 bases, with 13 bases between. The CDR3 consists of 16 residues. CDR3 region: CASSSFIGDSYNEQFF. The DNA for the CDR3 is TGTGCCAGCAGCTCCTTCATAGGGGACTCCTACAATGAGCAGTTCTTC.

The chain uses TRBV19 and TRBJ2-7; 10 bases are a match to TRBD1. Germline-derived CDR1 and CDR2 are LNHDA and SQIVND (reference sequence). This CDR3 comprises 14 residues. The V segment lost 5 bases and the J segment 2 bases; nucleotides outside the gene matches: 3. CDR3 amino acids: CASSPGTGAYEQYF. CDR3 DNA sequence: TGTGCCAGTAGTCCCGGGACAGGGGCCTACGAGCAGTACTTC.

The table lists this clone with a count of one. The CDR3 protein is CASSQDRAGMPLHF. CDR3 nucleotide sequence: TGTGCCAGCAGTCAAGACAGGGCGGGGATGCCCCTCCACTTT. This chain connects TRBV6-5 to TRBJ1-6; the match to TRBD1 covers 7 bases. V trimming: 5 bases; J trimming: 13 bases; junction bases outside the gene matches: 11. Germline lookup yields CDR1 MNHEY and CDR2 SVGAGI. The CDR3 has 14 residues.

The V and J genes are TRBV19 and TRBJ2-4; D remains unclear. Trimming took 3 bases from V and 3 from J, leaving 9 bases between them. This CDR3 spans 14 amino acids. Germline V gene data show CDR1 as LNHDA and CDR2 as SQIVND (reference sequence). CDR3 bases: TGTGCCAGTAGTATGGTTAGTAACAAAAACATTCAGTACTTC. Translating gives CASSMVSNKNIQYF.

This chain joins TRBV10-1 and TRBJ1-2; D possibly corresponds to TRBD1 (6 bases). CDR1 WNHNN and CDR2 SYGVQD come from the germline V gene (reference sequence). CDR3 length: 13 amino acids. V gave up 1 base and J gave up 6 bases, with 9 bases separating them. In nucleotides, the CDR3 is TGCGCCAGCAGTGAGTACAGGGACGATGGCTACACCTTC. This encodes CASSEYRDDGYTF.

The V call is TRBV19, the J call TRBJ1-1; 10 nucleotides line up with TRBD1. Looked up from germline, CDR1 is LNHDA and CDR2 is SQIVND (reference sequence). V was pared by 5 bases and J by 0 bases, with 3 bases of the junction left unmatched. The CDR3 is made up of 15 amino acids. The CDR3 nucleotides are TGTGCCAGTAGTTGGACAGGGGGGTTGAACACTGAAGCTTTCTTT. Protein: CASSWTGGLNTEAFF. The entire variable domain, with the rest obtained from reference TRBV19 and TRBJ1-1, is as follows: DGGITQSPKYLFRKEGQNVTLSCEQNLNHDAMYWYRQDPGQGLRLIYYSQIVNDFQKGDIAEGYSVSREKKESFPLTVTSAQKNPTAFYLCASSWTGGLNTEAFFGQGTRLTVV.

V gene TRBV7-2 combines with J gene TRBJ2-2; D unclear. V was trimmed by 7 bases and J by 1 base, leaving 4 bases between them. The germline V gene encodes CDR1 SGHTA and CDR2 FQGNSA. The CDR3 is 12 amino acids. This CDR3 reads CASNRNTGELFF. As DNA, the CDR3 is TGTGCCAGCAATCGGAACACCGGGGAGCTGTTTTTT.

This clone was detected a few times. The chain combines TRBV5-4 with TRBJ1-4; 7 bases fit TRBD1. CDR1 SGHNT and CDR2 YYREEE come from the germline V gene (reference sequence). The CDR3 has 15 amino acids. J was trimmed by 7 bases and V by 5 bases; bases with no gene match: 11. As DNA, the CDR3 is TGTGCCAGCAGTTCTACAGGGGTCAGGAGTGAAAAACTGTTTTTT. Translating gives CASSSTGVRSEKLFF.

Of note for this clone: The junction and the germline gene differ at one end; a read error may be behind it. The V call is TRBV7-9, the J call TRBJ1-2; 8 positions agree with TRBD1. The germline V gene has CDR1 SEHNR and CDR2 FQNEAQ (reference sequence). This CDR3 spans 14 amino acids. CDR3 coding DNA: TGTTCCAGCAGCTTCGACGGACAGGGAGATGGCTACACCTTC. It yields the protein CSSSFDGQGDGYTF.

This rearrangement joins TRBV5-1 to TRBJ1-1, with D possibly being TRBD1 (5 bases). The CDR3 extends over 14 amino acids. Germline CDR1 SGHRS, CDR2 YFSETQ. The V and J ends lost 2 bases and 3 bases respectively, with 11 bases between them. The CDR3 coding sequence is TGCGCCAGCAGCTTCCAGGGCCGTCACACTGAAGCTTTCTTT. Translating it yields CASSFQGRHTEAFF.

The CDR3 coding sequence is TGCGCCAGCAGCTTGGAATTGTTGGGGACAACTTTGGGGACCCAGTACTTC. Protein: CASSLELLGTTLGTQYF. This rearrangement joins TRBV5-1 to TRBJ2-5; D perhaps matches TRBD1 (6 bases). The V end lost 0 bases, the J end lost 7 bases, and 22 bases lay between the germline ends. The CDR3 has 17 residues. The V gene's germline CDR1 is SGHRS and CDR2 YFSETQ.

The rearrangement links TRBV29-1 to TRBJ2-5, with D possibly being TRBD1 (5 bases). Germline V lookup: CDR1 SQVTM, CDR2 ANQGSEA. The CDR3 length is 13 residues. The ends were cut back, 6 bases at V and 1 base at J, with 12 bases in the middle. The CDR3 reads CSVARDFQETQYF. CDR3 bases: TGCAGCGTAGCCAGGGATTTCCAAGAGACCCAGTACTTC.

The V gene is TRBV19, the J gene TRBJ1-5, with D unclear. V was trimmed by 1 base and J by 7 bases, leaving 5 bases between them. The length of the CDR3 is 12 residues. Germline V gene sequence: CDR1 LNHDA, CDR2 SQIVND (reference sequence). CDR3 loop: CASSIAGQPQHF. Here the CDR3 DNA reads TGTGCCAGTAGTATAGCGGGGCAGCCCCAGCATTTT.

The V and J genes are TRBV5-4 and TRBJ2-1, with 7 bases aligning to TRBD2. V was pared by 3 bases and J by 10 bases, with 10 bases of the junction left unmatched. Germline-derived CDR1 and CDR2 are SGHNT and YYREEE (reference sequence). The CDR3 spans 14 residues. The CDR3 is CASSSLAAPREQFF. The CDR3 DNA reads TGTGCCAGCAGCTCTCTAGCGGCCCCCCGGGAGCAGTTCTTC.

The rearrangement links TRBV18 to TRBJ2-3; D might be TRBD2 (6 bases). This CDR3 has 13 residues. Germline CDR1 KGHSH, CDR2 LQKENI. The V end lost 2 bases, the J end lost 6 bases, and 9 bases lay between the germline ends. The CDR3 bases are TGTGCCAGCTCACCATCCGCGGGGGATACGCAGTATTTT. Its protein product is CASSPSAGDTQYF.

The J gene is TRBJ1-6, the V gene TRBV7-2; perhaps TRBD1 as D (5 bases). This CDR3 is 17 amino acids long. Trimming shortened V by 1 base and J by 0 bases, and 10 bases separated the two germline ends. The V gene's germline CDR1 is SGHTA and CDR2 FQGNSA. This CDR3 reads CASSLVGGSSYNSPLHF. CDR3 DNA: TGTGCCAGCAGCTTAGTCGGGGGATCCTCCTATAATTCACCCCTCCACTTT.

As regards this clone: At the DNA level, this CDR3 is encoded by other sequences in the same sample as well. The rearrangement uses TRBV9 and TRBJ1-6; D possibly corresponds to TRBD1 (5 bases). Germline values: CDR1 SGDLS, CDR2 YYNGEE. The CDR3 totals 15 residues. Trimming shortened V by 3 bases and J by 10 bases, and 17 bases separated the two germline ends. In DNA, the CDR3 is TGTGCCAGCAGCGCCGAGTCGGGGGTTTGGTCACCCCTCCACTTT. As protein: CASSAESGVWSPLHF.

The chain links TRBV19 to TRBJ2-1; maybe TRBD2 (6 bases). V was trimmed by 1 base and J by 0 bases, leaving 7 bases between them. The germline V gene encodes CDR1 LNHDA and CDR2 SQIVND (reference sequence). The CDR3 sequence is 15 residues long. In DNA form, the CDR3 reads TGTGCCAGTAGTATAGGGACTAACTCCTACAATGAGCAGTTCTTC. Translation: CASSIGTNSYNEQFF.

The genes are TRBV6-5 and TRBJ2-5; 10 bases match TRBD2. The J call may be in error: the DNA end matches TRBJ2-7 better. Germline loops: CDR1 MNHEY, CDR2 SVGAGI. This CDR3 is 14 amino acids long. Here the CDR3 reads CASRRASGSNEQYF. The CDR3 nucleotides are TGTGCCAGCCGCCGGGCTAGCGGGAGCAACGAGCAGTACTTC.

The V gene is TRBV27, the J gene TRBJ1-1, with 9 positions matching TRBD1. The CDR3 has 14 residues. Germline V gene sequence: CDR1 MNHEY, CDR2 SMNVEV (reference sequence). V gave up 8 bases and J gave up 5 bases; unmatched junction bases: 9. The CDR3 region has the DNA TGTGCCAGCGCCAAGGACAGGGGAGTTACTGAAGCTTTCTTT. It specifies CASAKDRGVTEAFF.

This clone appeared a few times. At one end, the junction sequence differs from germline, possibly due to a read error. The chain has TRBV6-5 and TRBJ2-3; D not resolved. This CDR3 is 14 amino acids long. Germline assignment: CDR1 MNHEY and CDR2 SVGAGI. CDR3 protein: CAISESVGTDTQYF. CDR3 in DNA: TGTGCCATCAGTGAGTCCGTCGGCACAGATACGCAGTATTTT.

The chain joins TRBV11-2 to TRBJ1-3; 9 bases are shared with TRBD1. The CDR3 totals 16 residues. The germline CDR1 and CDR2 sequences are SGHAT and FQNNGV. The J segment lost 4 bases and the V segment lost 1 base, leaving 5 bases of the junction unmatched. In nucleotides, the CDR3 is TGTGCCAGCAGCTTAGCGGGGACAGGGTCGGGAAACACCATATATTTT. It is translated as CASSLAGTGSGNTIYF.

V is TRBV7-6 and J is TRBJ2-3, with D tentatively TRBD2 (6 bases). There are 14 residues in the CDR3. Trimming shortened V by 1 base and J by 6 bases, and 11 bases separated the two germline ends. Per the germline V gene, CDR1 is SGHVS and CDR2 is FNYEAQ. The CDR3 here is CASSLGVEGDTQYF. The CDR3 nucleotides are TGTGCCAGCAGCTTAGGGGTGGAGGGTGATACGCAGTATTTT.

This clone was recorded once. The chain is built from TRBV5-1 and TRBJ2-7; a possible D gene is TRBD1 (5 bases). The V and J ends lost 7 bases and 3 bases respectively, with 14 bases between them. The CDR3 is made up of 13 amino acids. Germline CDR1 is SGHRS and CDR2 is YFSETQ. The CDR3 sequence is CASQAGNNYEQYF. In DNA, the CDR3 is TGCGCCAGCCAAGCAGGGAACAACTACGAGCAGTACTTC.